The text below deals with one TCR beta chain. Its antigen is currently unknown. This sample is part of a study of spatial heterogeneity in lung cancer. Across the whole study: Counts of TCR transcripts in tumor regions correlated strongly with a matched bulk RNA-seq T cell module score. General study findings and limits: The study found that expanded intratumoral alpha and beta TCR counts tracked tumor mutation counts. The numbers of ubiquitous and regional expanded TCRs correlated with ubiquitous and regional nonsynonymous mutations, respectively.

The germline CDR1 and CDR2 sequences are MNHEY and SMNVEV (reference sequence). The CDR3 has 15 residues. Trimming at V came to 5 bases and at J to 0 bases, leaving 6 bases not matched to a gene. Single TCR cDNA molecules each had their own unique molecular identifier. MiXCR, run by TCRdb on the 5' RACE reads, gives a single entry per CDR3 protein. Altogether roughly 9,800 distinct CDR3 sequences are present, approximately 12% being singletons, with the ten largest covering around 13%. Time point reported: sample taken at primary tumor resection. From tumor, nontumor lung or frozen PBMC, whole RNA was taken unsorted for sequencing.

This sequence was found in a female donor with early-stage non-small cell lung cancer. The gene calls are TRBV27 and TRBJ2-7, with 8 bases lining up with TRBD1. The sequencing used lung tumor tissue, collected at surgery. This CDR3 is CASSLGQGYSYEQYF. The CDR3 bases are TGTGCCAGCAGTCTCGGACAGGGATACTCCTACGAGCAGTACTTC.